This T cell receptor beta chain is from a study of blood T cells in healthy people across ages (dated by TCRdb to between 2014 and 2016). As for the study more broadly: In model experiments, template switching captured roughly one uniquely barcoded TCR beta cDNA molecule for every two T cells. To avoid experimental bias, donors of different ages were randomly spread across the sequencing lanes. Using deep sequencing normalized with unique cDNA molecular identifiers, the study measured how TCR beta repertoire diversity changes with age. Using the same blood draw, the study looked at two additional independent replicas of 1 million unique cDNA reads for two donors, one aged 18 to 30 and the other aged 80 or older. The donors were divided into four age groups: young (average approximately 16 years), middle-aged (about 39), aged (approximately 62) and long-lived (about 79). Results the study describes overall, beyond this receptor: Observed TCR beta diversity per million T cells fell roughly linearly with age, and a significant reduction was already apparent by age around 40. Compared with the aged group, more naive CD4+ T cells, fewer expanded clones and increased TCR diversity were shown by the long-lived group, suggesting age selection. The percentage of naive T cells measured by flow cytometry correlated strongly with observed TCR beta diversity. Since profiling was done on bulk unsorted PBMCs, naive and antigen-experienced compartments could not be conclusively compared. Because donor CMV infection status was unknown, age-related changes in expanded clonotypes were potentially confounded. Total diversity estimates from one million sequenced T cells were considered lower bounds and underestimates.

With regard to this clonotype: This clone's antigen is unknown. No qualities accompany the bases; no much larger clone lies one base away.

The library was built by means of 5' RACE. Sequenced on an Illumina HiSeq 2500. A second PCR of 7 to 11 cycles was performed with a sample-barcoded 5' primer and a J-beta primer mix. Each TCR beta cDNA molecule received a unique molecular identifier from a template-switch 5' adaptor carrying 12 random nucleotides. Each sample yielded at least 2.5 million CDR3-containing paired-end reads. The Mint cDNA synthesis kit, primed by a TRBC-specific oligonucleotide, was used to synthesize first-strand cDNA from all RNA. After uracil-DNA glycosylase treatment, a first 18-cycle PCR used universal primers M1SS and BC2_uni_R on all cDNA. Turning to the authors' computational methods: For normalization, 1 million high-quality reads, each with a distinct molecular identifier, were randomly selected from each sample. Reads with shared molecular identifiers were discarded instead of being binned into consensus sequences. CDR3 identification, clonotype clustering and error correction used MiTCR with a Q25 quality threshold and the strictest error-elimination algorithm. A nonparametric unseen species model with Euler transformation was used to estimate lower-bound total TCR beta diversity. In-frame beta chains were kept once TCRdb had trimmed the public reads at Q25 with fastp and called clones with MiXCR. Identical CDR3 proteins give one entry, which carries the most common genes and DNA. The V and J calls here are based on TCRdb, not the publication. Counted in this sample were approximately 1,000,000 distinct CDR3 sequences; 35% to 55% of them appeared once. The top ten constitute approximately 19% of the sample.

Systemically healthy Caucasian individuals from Russia, 35 to 50 in total and aged roughly 6 to 90 years, were included as donors. Ten milliliters of peripheral blood were drawn from each donor into EDTA-treated Vacutainer tubes. Ficoll-Paque density-gradient centrifugation was used to isolate PBMCs, with at least 6.5 million per sample. Trizol reagent was used to extract total RNA from PBMCs, with at least 6 micrograms per sample. For every donor, flow cytometry on a PBMC aliquot measured the percentage of naive CD45RAhigh/CD27high T cells. Material: blood. The sequence was obtained from a woman aged 55-69 years in good health.

The DNA reads as follows: TGCGCCAGCAGCTTGACCACAGGGGGCTGGTACGAGCAGTACTTC. This sequence encodes CASSLTTGGWYEQYF. The sequence joins TRBV5-1 to TRBJ2-7; the central 9 bases match TRBD1. From a lookup of the germline V gene, CDR1 and CDR2 are SGHRS and YFSETQ. The CDR3 covers 15 residues, taking in both the cysteine and the phenylalanine. Kept here is only the CDR3 DNA, which spans 45 bases and is read in frame from base 1. V loses 1 base at its end and J loses 4 bases; junction bases beyond the gene matches: 6. Extended through the reference TRBV5-1 and TRBJ2-7 proteins, this CDR3 yields the full variable domain: KAGVTQTPRYLIKTRGQQVTLSCSPISGHRSVSWYQQTPGQGLQFLFEYFSETQRNKGNFPGRFSGRQFSNSRSEMNVSTLELGDSALYLCASSLTTGGWYEQYFGPGTRLTVT.